The 11 T cell receptor beta chains in this list originate from one sample, sequenced in a study of T cells in Graves' hyperthyroidism and ophthalmopathy. Researchers amplified the TCR beta CDR3 regions from RNA transcripts. The TCR CDR3 was amplified in a first-round RT-PCR using the HTBI primer set. Via MiXCR, TCRdb re-called the multiplex PCR reads, giving one row per CDR3 protein. The data hold about 690,000 distinct CDR3 sequences, with about 18% observed a single time. The specimen sequenced was blood. These receptors were collected from a middle-aged man with Graves' hyperthyroidism.

This clonotype was seen a few times. The V and J genes are TRBV20-1 and TRBJ2-5, with TRBD1 as a possible D gene (6 bases). V was shortened by 0 bases and J by 2 bases, with 10 bases between the two germline ends. The CDR3 is 14 residues long. Germline V gene data show CDR1 as DFQATT and CDR2 as SNEGSKA (reference sequence). The CDR3 sequence is CSARDQGPQETQYF. The CDR3, as DNA: TGCAGTGCTAGAGATCAGGGGCCTCAAGAGACCCAGTACTTC.

The rearrangement joins TRBV11-2 to TRBJ2-7; 7 nucleotides agree with TRBD2. The junction had 16 bases not matched to a gene; V was cut back by 5 bases and J by 3 bases. Germline CDR1 is SGHAT and CDR2 is FQNNGV. This CDR3 has 17 amino acids. As DNA, the CDR3 is TGTGCCAGCAGCCCCCACCCCCCGGCGGGAGCTCTCTACGAGCAGTACTTC. This gives the protein CASSPHPPAGALYEQYF.

This clonotype was observed at least ten times. V is TRBV2 and J is TRBJ2-1; 8 bases fit TRBD2. Germline-derived CDR1 and CDR2 are SNHLY and FYNNEI. J was trimmed by 4 bases and V by 10 bases; bases with no gene match: 12. This CDR3 is built from 15 residues. The CDR3 coding sequence is TGTGCCACCAAAACAAAAAGCGGGAGTTACAATGAGCAGTTCTTC. Translation: CATKTKSGSYNEQFF.

This clonotype was seen ten or more times. The V and J genes are TRBV6-1 and TRBJ1-4; D is possibly TRBD1 (5 bases). This CDR3 has 15 residues. With 3 bases removed from V and 5 bases from J, the gap between germline ends came to 13 bases. CDR1 and CDR2 from the germline V gene are MNHNS and SASEGT. As DNA, the CDR3 is TGTGCCAGCAGTGACGAGGGACCCGGGAATGAAAAACTGTTTTTT. Translated: CASSDEGPGNEKLFF.

This clonotype was counted only a few times. The chain recombines TRBV20-1 with TRBJ1-1, with unresolved D. Germline values: CDR1 DFQATT, CDR2 SNEGSKA (reference sequence). With 3 bases removed from V and 4 bases from J, the gap between germline ends came to 12 bases. This CDR3 is 13 amino acids long. The CDR3 sequence is CSASLEDLTEAFF. The CDR3 coding sequence is TGCAGTGCTAGTTTGGAAGATCTCACTGAAGCTTTCTTT.

This clonotype was seen more than once but under ten times. The V call is TRBV5-1, the J call TRBJ1-1; D unclear. Germline-derived CDR1 and CDR2 are SGHRS and YFSETQ. There are 14 residues in the CDR3. V was pared by 3 bases and J by 3 bases, with 12 bases between. CDR3 in DNA: TGCGCCAGCAGCTCAGCAGCTGGGGACACTGAAGCTTTCTTT. As protein: CASSSAAGDTEAFF.

This clonotype showed up just a few times. The chain has TRBV9 and TRBJ2-7; D possibly corresponds to TRBD2 (7 bases). Per the germline V gene, CDR1 is SGDLS and CDR2 is YYNGEE. CDR3 length: 14 residues. Trimming stripped 6 bases from V and 5 bases from J, with 18 bases between. CDR3 sequence: CASTKASGGHEQYF. In nucleotides, the CDR3 is TGTGCCAGCACCAAAGCCTCGGGGGGCCACGAGCAGTACTTC.

This clonotype was seen many times. The chain combines TRBV20-1 with TRBJ2-7; D ambiguous. The germline V and J ends were trimmed by 6 bases and 5 bases, with 20 bases remaining between them. In germline, CDR1 is DFQATT, CDR2 SNEGSKA (reference sequence). The CDR3 runs 14 residues. DNA for the CDR3: TGCAGTGCCCATAATAGTCCGGGTCGGAACGAGCAGTACTTC. It specifies CSAHNSPGRNEQYF.

This clonotype was detected many times. This sequence joins TRBV28 and TRBJ2-5, with a weak D call TRBD1 (6 bases). Per germline, CDR1 MDHEN and CDR2 SYDVKM. There are 15 residues in the CDR3. The V end lost 7 bases, the J end lost 3 bases, and 18 bases lay between the germline ends. CDR3 sequence reads: CASTLGGVSKETQYF. CDR3 sequence (DNA): TGTGCCAGCACCTTAGGGGGAGTGAGCAAAGAGACCCAGTACTTC.

With respect to this clonotype: This may come from a read error, since a much larger clone is one base off. V and J are TRBV3-1 and TRBJ2-1; 10 nucleotides line up with TRBD2. The CDR3 contains 15 residues. CDR1 is LGHDT, CDR2 YNNKEL, per germline (reference sequence). CDR3 protein: CASSTIAGGYNEQSF. The CDR3 DNA follows: TGTGCCAGCAGCACCATAGCGGGAGGTTACAATGAGCAGTCCTTC.

This clonotype was counted ten times or more. The gene calls are TRBV29-1 and TRBJ1-1; D unclear. Per germline, CDR1 SQVTM and CDR2 ANQGSEA. Trimming removed 6 bases from V and 5 bases from J, with 13 bases in between. The CDR3 runs 12 residues. The CDR3 DNA reads as TGCAGCGTGAGGACTTTGGAGACTGAAGCTTTCTTT. Its translation: CSVRTLETEAFF.